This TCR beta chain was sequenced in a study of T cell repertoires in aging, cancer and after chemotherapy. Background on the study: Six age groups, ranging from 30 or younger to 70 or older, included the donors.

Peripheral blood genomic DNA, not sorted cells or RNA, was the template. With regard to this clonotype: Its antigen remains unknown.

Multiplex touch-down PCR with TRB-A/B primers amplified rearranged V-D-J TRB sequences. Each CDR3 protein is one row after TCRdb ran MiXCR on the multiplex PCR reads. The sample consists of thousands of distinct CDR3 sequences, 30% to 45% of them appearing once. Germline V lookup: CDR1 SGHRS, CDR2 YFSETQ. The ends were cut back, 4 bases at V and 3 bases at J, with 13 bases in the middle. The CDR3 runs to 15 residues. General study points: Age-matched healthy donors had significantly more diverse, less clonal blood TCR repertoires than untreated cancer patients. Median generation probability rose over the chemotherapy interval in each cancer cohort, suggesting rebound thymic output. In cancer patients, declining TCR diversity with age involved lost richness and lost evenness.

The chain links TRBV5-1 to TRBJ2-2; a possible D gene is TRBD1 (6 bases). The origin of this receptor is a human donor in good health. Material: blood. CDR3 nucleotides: TGCGCCAGCAGCCTGGACAGCCAGCACACCGGGGAGCTGTTTTTT. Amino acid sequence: CASSLDSQHTGELFF.